The sequence of this TCR beta chain was determined in a study of blood T cells in healthy people across ages. About the study: For every two T cells, template switching captured about one barcoded beta molecule.

Primed by a sample-barcoded 5' primer and a J-beta primer mix, a second PCR proceeded for 7 to 11 cycles. Every molecule of cDNA carried a tag from a template-switch adaptor with 12 random nucleotides. TCRdb processed the 5' RACE reads anew with MiXCR; each CDR3 protein has one entry. This repertoire shows 1,800,000 or so distinct CDR3 sequences, 30% to 40% found once; its top ten account for about 23%. Study results and caveats: Donor CMV infection status was unknown, possibly confounding age-related changes in expanded clonotypes.

For this clonotype: Its antigen is not identified.

The sample was blood. The TCR was taken from a human donor in good health.

The CDR3 here is CASRDSYPTFGDTQYF. The DNA of the CDR3 is TGTGCCAGCCGGGACAGCTACCCGACCTTCGGAGATACGCAGTATTTT. V usage is TRBV12-3 or TRBV12-4 and J usage is TRBJ2-3; 7 positions agree with TRBD1. CDR3 length: 16 amino acids. With 8 bases clipped from V and 5 bases from J, the junction kept 16 bases outside the gene matches.